The clone carrying this T cell receptor beta chain was observed a handful of times. The antigen remains undetermined. These data come from a study of Graves' ophthalmopathy and Graves' hyperthyroidism. Study-level points and caveats: The model reached 70.59% sensitivity and about 73% specificity for predicting ophthalmopathy progression.

Trimming cost V 1 base and J 5 bases, with 8 bases left between them. Germline CDR1 MNHEY, CDR2 SVGAGI. The CDR3 covers 13 residues. The study amplified TCR beta CDR3 regions using RNA transcripts. First-round RT-PCR used HTBI primers; second-round multiplex PCR followed. In TCRdb, the multiplex PCR reads were re-called with MiXCR into one record per CDR3 protein. The sample has around 600,000 distinct CDR3 sequences; about 41% are singletons. The sample was peripheral blood. The source of this sequence is an adult man with Graves' ophthalmopathy. This chain uses TRBV6-5 with TRBJ2-5; TRBD1 is a possible D gene (5 bases). CDR3 in amino acids: CASSYLQAETQYF. The CDR3 DNA follows: TGTGCCAGCAGTTACTTACAGGCGGAGACCCAGTACTTC.